The T cell receptor beta chain described here comes from a study of OX40 agonist ivuxolimab in advanced cancers. Produced via immunoSEQ multiplex PCR; TCRdb's table is partial and in-frame only. The repertoire has more than 70,000 clones, 70% to 90% of them found once; the top ten carry about 9%. CDR1 is SGHVS and CDR2 is FNYEAQ in the germline V gene. The CDR3 has 12 amino acids. V lost 5 bases to trimming and J lost 4 bases, with 8 bases between them. The clonotype was recovered from an adult with an advanced solid tumor such as melanoma, head and neck, liver or kidney cancer. This specimen was CD4+ or CD8+ T cells sorted from blood, taken in a trial of the OX40 agonist ivuxolimab. The J gene is TRBJ1-1, the V gene TRBV7-6; D not certain. The CDR3 nucleotides are TGTGCCAGCAGCCAGATTCCCACTGAAGCTTTCTTT. Its protein is CASSQIPTEAFF.